Listed here are 5 T cell receptor beta chains from one sample, sequenced in a study of cytomegalovirus exposure and HLA in healthy donors (dated by TCRdb to about 2017). The library was obtained by the immunoSEQ multiplex PCR assay. A mixture of 60 forward primers for TCR Vbeta segments and 13 reverse primers for TCR Jbeta segments was used in the multiplex PCR. TCRdb's version of the immuneACCESS table is confined to in-frame rearrangements and falls short of the full clone set. An unresolved V gene accounts for under half of the shortfall where checked; the remainder is of unknown origin. The sample table shows approximately 120,000 clones, and around 70% are seen once. 4% of the sample belongs to the ten largest clones. Sequenced sample: PBMCs. The receptor set was obtained from a man aged 40-50 years in good health and CMV-seropositive.

V is TRBV28 and J is TRBJ2-5, with TRBD2 as a possible D gene (6 bases). Germline loops: CDR1 MDHEN, CDR2 SYDVKM. CDR3 length: 11 amino acids. V dropped 7 bases and J dropped 5 bases, with 8 bases sitting between them. CDR3 nucleotide sequence: TGTGCCAGCAACGCGGGGGAGACCCAGTACTTC. This sequence encodes CASNAGETQYF.

The chain links TRBV6-5 to TRBJ1-2; D possibly corresponds to TRBD1 (6 bases). Germline V gene data show CDR1 as MNHEY and CDR2 as SVGAGI. This CDR3 region has 12 residues. V lost 6 bases, J lost 9 bases, and 14 bases lay in between. CDR3 DNA: TGTGCCAGCAGGAAAAGGGGGGGCAGCTACACCTTC. Amino acid sequence: CASRKRGGSYTF.

This clone has just a few counts. V usage is TRBV5-1 and J usage is TRBJ2-7; 7 bases agree with TRBD1. Germline assignment: CDR1 SGHRS and CDR2 YFSETQ. V dropped 2 bases and J dropped 5; count of bases not matched to a gene: 13. The CDR3 is 16 amino acids. The CDR3 loop is CASSLAGPGGLDEQYF. The CDR3 region has the DNA TGCGCCAGCAGCTTAGCCGGCCCAGGGGGTTTGGACGAGCAGTACTTC.

This rearrangement joins TRBV5-5 to TRBJ2-1; 7 bases fit TRBD1. V trimming: 0 bases; J trimming: 3 bases; junction bases outside the gene matches: 3. The germline V gene encodes CDR1 SGHKS and CDR2 YYEKEE (reference sequence). This CDR3 region has 15 residues. The CDR3, as DNA: TGTGCCAGCAGCTTGGTAACAGGGGACTACAATGAGCAGTTCTTC. It specifies CASSLVTGDYNEQFF. The entire variable domain, with the rest obtained from reference TRBV5-5 and TRBJ2-1, is as follows: DAGVTQSPTHLIKTRGQQVTLRCSPISGHKSVSWYQQVLGQGPQFIFQYYEKEERGRGNFPDRFSARQFPNYSSELNVNALLLGDSALYLCASSLVTGDYNEQFFGPGTRLTVL.

The chain links TRBV6-5 to TRBJ2-7; 7 bases fit TRBD1. J lost 7 bases, V lost 2 bases, and 8 bases had no gene match. The CDR3 contains 14 residues. Germline assignment: CDR1 MNHEY and CDR2 SVGAGI. The CDR3 sequence is CASSYAPRGWEQYF. For the CDR3, the DNA is TGTGCCAGCAGTTACGCCCCCAGGGGGTGGGAGCAGTACTTC.